Following are 3 T cell receptor beta chains from one sample sequenced in a study of blood T cell repertoires in COVID-19. Profiling relied on immunoSEQ multiplex PCR, and the TCRdb table lists in-frame clones only, not all of them. The data contain 60,000 or so clones, 65% to 85% of them seen just once; the ten biggest clones take up approximately 50%. Sequencing was performed on PBMCs or T cells enriched from blood (not recorded which). All receptors come from a woman aged 60-75 years who had been exposed to COVID-19.

CDR3 sequence reads: CASSTPKNYGYTF. The CDR3 DNA follows: TGTGCCAGCAGCACCCCCAAAAACTATGGCTACACCTTC. The chain links TRBV21-1 to TRBJ1-2; TRBD1, the table's D call, lacks a check against the DNA. TRBV21-1 is a pseudogene. The CDR3 loop spans 13 amino acids.

This chain connects TRBV28 to TRBJ1-2; D is perhaps TRBD1 (6 bases). This CDR3 has 13 amino acids. Deletions cut 8 bases from V and 4 bases from J, with 14 bases between. Germline CDR1 reads MDHEN; CDR2 reads SYDVKM. As DNA, the CDR3 is TGTGCCAGCGGGGACACCCTAAGCTATGGCTACACCTTC. This translates into CASGDTLSYGYTF.

This clone was detected a few times. The CDR3 DNA follows: TGTGCCAGCAGCCAGGTCAGATCGGAGACCCAGTACTTC. This codes for CASSQVRSETQYF. The chain couples TRBV14 to TRBJ2-5; D ambiguous. The CDR3 extends over 13 amino acids. V was clipped by 3 bases and J by 5 bases, with 10 bases between them. Looked up from germline, CDR1 is SGHDN and CDR2 is FVKESK.